Listed below are T cell receptor beta chains from one sample, sequenced in a study of OX40 agonist ivuxolimab in advanced cancers. Clones were read by immunoSEQ multiplex PCR, and TCRdb kept only the in-frame ones, dropping some. The data contain 70,000 to 85,000 clones, 94% of them singletons. This specimen was CD4+ or CD8+ T cells sorted from blood, taken in a trial of the OX40 agonist ivuxolimab. The receptors derive from an adult with an advanced solid tumor such as melanoma, head and neck, liver or kidney cancer. Each CDR3 is given without its conserved first and last residue. Fields, in order: V gene, D gene, J gene, clone size, CDR3 protein. D genes are given only for firm matches. Clone size appears in some rows only: once, few, many, or a class for an expanded clone.

TRBV27,TRBD1,TRBJ1-2,once,ASSLGTGVGYT
TRBV5-5,TRBD1,TRBJ1-3,.,ASSSGTDGNTIY
TRBV7-9,TRBD1,TRBJ1-4,.,ASSYRPGQGAVELF
TRBV14,.,TRBJ2-5,.,ASSPVGSQETQY
TRBV2,.,TRBJ2-7,once,ASSDASDEQY
TRBV18,TRBD1,TRBJ2-5,.,ASSPTGTGVQETQY
TRBV5-1,TRBD1,TRBJ1-3,.,ASSPGQHLYSGNTIY
TRBV30,.,TRBJ2-7,.,AWGPGHLYEQY
TRBV6-5,TRBD1,TRBJ1-2,.,ASSGQGGFYGYT
TRBV14,TRBD1,TRBJ1-4,.,ASSIYRGGSNEKLF
TRBV4-1,TRBD2,TRBJ2-5,.,ASSQNMVASGRSH
TRBV5-1,.,TRBJ2-2,.,ASSLATGELF
TRBV5-1,.,TRBJ1-6,.,ASSDGRSLLRTSPLH
TRBV19,.,TRBJ2-7,.,ASSINLNRDFPYEQY
TRBV5-1,TRBD2,TRBJ2-1,.,ASSSRTSVGYNEQF
TRBV7-2,.,TRBJ2-7,.,ASSLGGIGYEQY
TRBV6-5,.,TRBJ1-2,.,ASRNRDGYT
TRBV27,TRBD2,TRBJ2-1,.,ASSLGGLGSEQF